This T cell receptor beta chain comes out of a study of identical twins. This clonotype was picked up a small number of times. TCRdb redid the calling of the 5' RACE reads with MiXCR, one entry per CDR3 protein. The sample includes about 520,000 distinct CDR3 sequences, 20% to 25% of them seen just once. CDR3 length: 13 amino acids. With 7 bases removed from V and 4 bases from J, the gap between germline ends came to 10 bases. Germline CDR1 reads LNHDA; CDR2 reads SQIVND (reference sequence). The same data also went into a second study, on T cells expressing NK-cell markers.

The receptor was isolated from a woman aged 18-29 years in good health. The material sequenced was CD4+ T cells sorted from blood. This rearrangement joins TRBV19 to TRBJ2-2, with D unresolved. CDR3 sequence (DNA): TGTGCCAGTATGAAGACGAGCACCGGGGAGCTGTTTTTT. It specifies CASMKTSTGELFF.